This TCR beta chain is from a study of T cell responses to AZD1222 COVID-19 vaccine (dated by TCRdb to the early 2020s). Looking at the study overall: AZD1222 recipients given second doses at about 4 weeks or at about 12 weeks were pooled, since spike-specific TCR depth and breadth were not found to differ between the two schedules. A total of about 230 trial participants underwent TCR sequencing, of whom 207 received two doses of AZD1222 and about 26 received two doses of the MenACWY control vaccine. Trial participants were enrolled into age subgroups of 18-55, 56-69 and 70-plus years, which contained around 150, 29 and 61 TCR-sequenced participants, respectively. Overall results and qualifications from the work: Because no day 14 peak-response samples were available, the repertoires could be characterized only after the peak T cell response. Participants were mostly white British, with more females than males. The authors suggested clonal diversity may have been underestimated. Conclusions about previously exposed vaccinees are limited because only six or seven AZD1222 recipients were SARS-CoV-2 seropositive at baseline. After two AZD1222 doses, both the breadth and the depth of spike-specific TCRs were significantly higher than at day 0 and than in MenACWY recipients. The vaccine-associated CD4 TCRs covered the entire spike protein, and the dominant responses fell in regions 160-218 and 743-854. The 56-69-year group was small, and its depth increase did not reach significance, likely because of low power. Reportedly, almost half of the unique spike-specific TCRs recognized epitopes lying outside the regions that are mutated in the B.1.351 and B.1.1.7 variants.

The time point label corresponds to: baseline before first vaccination. Samples from vaccinated people were obtained from the UK trials COV001 and COV002, which included a single-blind randomized controlled phase 2/3 trial of AZD1222 (ChAdOx1 nCoV-19) in healthy adults. For TCRbeta chain sequencing, PBMC samples were collected from trial participants at day 0 and at day 28 after the second dose. V is pared back by 3 bases and J by 8 bases, with 13 bases lying between the germline termini. Measured from the cysteine to the phenylalanine, the CDR3 is 13 residues long. Of all the DNA, just the CDR3 is kept, 39 bases in frame from base 1. The CDR3 regions of human TCRbeta chains were analyzed by immunosequencing. In the source study's methods: Repertoire TCRs were matched against a reference library of SARS-CoV-2-specific TCRs generated with the MIRA antigen-specificity platform. Breadth was defined as the fraction of unique TCRs that were SARS-CoV-2-associated, and depth was defined as the fraction of total T cells that were SARS-CoV-2-associated. Each spike-specific TCR was assigned to its reactive spike region and to a CD4 or CD8 class using the MIRA data. Log10-transformed breadth and depth values were compared by one-way ANOVA with Sidak's multiple comparisons tests. The clones in this table, taken by TCRdb from immuneACCESS, are in-frame only. Not every clone is retained; where verified, under half of the shortfall comes from an unresolved V gene, and the cause of the rest is unknown. V and J calls and clone size are given by that table; D and trimming were obtained from the DNA. This sample holds about 130,000 clones; approximately 88% were observed only once. Roughly 6% of the sample rests with the top ten.

There are a few counts of this clone. Its antigen has not been determined. Base qualities were left out, and no much larger clone turns up one base away. The material was peripheral blood, obtained on day 0 of AZD1222 vaccination. This sequence originates from an adult in good health. Recombination linked TRBV12-3 or TRBV12-4 to TRBJ1-1; no D segment can be confidently identified. The DNA reads TGTGCCAGCAGTTTCTCCGGCCTCAAAGAAGCTTTCTTT. Translated, this is CASSFSGLKEAFF.